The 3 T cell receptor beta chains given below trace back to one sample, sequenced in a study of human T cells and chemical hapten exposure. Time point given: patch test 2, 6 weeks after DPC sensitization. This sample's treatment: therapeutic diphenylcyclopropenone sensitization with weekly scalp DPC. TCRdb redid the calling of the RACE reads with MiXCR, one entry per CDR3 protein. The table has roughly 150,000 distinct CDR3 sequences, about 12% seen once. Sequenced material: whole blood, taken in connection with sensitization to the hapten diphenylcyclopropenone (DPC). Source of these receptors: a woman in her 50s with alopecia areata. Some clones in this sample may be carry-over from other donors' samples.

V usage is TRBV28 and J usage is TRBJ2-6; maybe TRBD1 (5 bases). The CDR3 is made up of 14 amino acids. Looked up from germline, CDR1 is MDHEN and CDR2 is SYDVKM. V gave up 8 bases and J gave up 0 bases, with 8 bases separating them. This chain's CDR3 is CASVTGSGANVLTF. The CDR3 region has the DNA TGTGCCAGCGTCACAGGCTCTGGGGCCAACGTCCTGACTTTC.

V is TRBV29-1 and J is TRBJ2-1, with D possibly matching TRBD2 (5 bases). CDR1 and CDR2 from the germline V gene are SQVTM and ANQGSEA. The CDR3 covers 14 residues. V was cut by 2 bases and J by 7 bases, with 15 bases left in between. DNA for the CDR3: TGCAGCGTTGAACGAGGCTCCTCGGGGAATGAGCAGTTCTTC. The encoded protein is CSVERGSSGNEQFF.

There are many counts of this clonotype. DNA for the CDR3: TGCAGCGTCCGACTCTTAGACAGGGCAGACGGGGAGCTGTTTTTT. It is translated as CSVRLLDRADGELFF. The chain uses TRBV29-1 and TRBJ2-2; 7 nucleotides match TRBD1. V trimming: 6 bases; J trimming: 7 bases; junction bases outside the gene matches: 14. Germline V gives CDR1 SQVTM, CDR2 ANQGSEA. The CDR3 runs 15 residues.